The entry that follows covers one T cell receptor (beta chain) sequence. The sample comes from a study of OX40 agonist ivuxolimab in advanced cancers. Germline V gives CDR1 SGHRS, CDR2 YFSETQ. Trimming took 1 base from V and 6 from J, leaving 11 bases between them. This CDR3 contains 14 residues. Clones were read by immunoSEQ multiplex PCR, and TCRdb kept only the in-frame ones, dropping some. The sample holds approximately 60,000 clones; approximately 85% are singletons and the top ten take more than 9.5%. The gene calls are TRBV5-1 and TRBJ2-1; no clear D gene. The clonotype originates from an adult with an advanced solid tumor such as melanoma, head and neck, liver or kidney cancer. Sequencing was performed on CD4+ or CD8+ T cells sorted from blood, taken in a trial of the OX40 agonist ivuxolimab. CDR3 sequence reads: CASSLFAEANEQFF. DNA for the CDR3: TGCGCCAGCAGCTTGTTTGCTGAAGCCAATGAGCAGTTCTTC.